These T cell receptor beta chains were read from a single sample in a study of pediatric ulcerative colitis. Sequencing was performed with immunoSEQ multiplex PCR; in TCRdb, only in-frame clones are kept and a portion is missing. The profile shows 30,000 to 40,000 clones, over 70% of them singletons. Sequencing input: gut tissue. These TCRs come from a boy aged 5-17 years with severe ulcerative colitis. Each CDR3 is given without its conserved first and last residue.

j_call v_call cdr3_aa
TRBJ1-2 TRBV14 ASSQDLGAGYGYT
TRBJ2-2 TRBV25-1 ASTEPTGAGELF
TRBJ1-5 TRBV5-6 ASSLVVTYSNQPQH
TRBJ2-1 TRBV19 ASIDPRSPYNEQF
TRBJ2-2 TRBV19 AARAPGELF
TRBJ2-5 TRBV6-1 ASSEVIFGSPYQETQY
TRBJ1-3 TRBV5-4 ASSSRATGFGNTIY
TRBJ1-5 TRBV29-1 SVVLGGEGQPQH
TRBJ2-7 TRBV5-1 ASSIRTGELDEQY
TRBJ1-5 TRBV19 ASSMALNSNQPQH
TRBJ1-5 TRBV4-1 ASSQDPFGGEGNQPQH
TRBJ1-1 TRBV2 ASSALGKGNTEAF
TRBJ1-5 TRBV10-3 AISGGESGQGNQPQH
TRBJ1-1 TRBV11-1 ASSPDRTEAF
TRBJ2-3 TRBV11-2 ASSLGRADTQY
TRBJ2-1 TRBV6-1 ASSGGYNEQF
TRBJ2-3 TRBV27 ASSQGITDTQY
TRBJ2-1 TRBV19 ANRRGGSISYNEQF